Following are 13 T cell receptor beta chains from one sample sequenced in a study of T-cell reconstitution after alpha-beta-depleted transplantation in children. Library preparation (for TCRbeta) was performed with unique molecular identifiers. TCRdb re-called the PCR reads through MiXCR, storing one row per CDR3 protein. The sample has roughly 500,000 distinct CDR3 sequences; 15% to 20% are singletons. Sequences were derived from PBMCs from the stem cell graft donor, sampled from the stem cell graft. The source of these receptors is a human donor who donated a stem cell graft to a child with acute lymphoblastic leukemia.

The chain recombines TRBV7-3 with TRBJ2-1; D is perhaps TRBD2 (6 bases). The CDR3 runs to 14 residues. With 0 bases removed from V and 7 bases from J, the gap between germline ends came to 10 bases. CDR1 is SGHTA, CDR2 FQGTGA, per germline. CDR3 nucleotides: TGTGCCAGCAGCTTAACGGGGGGTCGGAATGAGCAGTTCTTC. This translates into CASSLTGGRNEQFF.

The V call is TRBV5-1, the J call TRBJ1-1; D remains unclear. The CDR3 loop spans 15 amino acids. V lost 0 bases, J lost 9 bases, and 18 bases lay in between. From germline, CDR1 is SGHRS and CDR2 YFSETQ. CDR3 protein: CASSLAELEVGKAFF. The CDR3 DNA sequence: TGCGCCAGCAGCTTGGCCGAATTGGAGGTAGGGAAAGCTTTCTTT.

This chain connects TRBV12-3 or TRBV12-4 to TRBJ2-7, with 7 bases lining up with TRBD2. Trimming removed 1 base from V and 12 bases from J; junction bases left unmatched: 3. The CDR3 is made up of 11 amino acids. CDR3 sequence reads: CASSLGLAAYF. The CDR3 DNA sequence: TGTGCCAGCAGTTTAGGGCTAGCGGCGTACTTC.

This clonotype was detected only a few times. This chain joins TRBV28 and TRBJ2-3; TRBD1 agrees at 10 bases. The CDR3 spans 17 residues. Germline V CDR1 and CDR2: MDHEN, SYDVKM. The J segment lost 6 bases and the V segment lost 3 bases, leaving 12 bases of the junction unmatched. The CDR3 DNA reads TGTGCCAGCAGTTTGTGGACAGGGGGTGCCCCTCGGGATACGCAGTATTTT. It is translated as CASSLWTGGAPRDTQYF.

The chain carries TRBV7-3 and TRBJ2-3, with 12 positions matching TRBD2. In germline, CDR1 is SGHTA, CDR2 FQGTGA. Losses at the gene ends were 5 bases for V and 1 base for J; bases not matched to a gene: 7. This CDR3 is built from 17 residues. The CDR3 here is CASSPSTSGRRTDTQYF. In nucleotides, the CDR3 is TGTGCCAGCAGCCCATCGACTAGCGGGAGACGCACAGATACGCAGTATTTT.

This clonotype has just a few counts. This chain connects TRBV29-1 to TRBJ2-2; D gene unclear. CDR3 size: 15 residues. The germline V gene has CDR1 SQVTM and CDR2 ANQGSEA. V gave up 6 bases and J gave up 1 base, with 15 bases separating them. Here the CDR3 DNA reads TGCAGCGTCGAACTCGGAGCTAGGAACACCGGGGAGCTGTTTTTT. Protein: CSVELGARNTGELFF.

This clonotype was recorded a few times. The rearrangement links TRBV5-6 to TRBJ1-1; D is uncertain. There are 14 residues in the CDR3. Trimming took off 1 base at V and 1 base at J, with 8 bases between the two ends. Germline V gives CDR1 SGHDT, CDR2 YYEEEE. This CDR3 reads CASSLTATNTEAFF. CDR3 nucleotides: TGTGCCAGCAGCTTGACAGCAACGAACACTGAAGCTTTCTTT.

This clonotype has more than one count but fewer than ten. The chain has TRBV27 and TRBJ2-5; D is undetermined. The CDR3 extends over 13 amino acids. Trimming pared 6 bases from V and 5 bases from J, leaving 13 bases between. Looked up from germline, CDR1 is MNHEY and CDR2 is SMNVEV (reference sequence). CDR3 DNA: TGTGCCAGCAGGATGCATACCGGGGAGACCCAGTACTTC. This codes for CASRMHTGETQYF.

The CDR3, as DNA: TGTGCCAGCAGCACCCCAGCGGGAGACGACATTCAGTACTTC. Protein product: CASSTPAGDDIQYF. This chain uses TRBV3-1 with TRBJ2-4; 8 nucleotides agree with TRBD2. Germline V gene sequence: CDR1 LGHDT, CDR2 YNNKEL (reference sequence). The V segment lost 5 bases and the J segment 8 bases; nucleotides outside the gene matches: 8. This CDR3 contains 14 residues. Drawing the rest from reference TRBV3-1 and TRBJ2-4, the complete variable domain is DTAVSQTPKYLVTQMGNDKSIKCEQNLGHDTMYWYKQDSKKFLKIMFSYNNKELIINETVPNRFSPKSPDKAHLNLHINSLELGDSAVYFCASSTPAGDDIQYFGAGTRLSVL.

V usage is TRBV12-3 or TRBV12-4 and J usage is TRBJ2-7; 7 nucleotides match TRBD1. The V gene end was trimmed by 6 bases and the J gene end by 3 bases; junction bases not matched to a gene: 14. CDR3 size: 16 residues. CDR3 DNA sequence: TGTGCCAGCAGGACTATAGCCGGGACAGACTTCTACGAGCAGTACTTC. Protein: CASRTIAGTDFYEQYF.

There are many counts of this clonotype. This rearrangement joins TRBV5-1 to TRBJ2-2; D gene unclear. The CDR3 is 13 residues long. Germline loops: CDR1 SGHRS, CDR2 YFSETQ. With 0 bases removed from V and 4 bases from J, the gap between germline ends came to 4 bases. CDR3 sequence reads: CASSLVGTGELFF. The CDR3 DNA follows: TGCGCCAGCAGCTTGGTGGGCACCGGGGAGCTGTTTTTT. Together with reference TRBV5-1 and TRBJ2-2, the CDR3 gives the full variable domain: KAGVTQTPRYLIKTRGQQVTLSCSPISGHRSVSWYQQTPGQGLQFLFEYFSETQRNKGNFPGRFSGRQFSNSRSEMNVSTLELGDSALYLCASSLVGTGELFFGEGSRLTVL.

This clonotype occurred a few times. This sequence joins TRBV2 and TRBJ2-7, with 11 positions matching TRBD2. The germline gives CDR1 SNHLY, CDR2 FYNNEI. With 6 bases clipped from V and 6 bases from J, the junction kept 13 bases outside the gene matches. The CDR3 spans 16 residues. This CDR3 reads CASSPSTSGMRAEQYF. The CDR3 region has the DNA TGTGCCAGCAGCCCTTCGACTAGCGGGATGAGGGCCGAGCAGTACTTC.

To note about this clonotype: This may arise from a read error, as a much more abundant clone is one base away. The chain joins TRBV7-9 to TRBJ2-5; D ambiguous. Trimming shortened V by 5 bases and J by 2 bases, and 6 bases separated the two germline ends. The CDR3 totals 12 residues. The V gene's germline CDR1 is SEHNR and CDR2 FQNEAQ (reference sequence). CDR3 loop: CASSPWQETQYF. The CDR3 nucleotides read TGTGCCAGCAGCCCATGGCAAGAGACCCAGTACTTC.